These T cell receptor beta chains were read from a single sample in a study of Graves' ophthalmopathy and Graves' hyperthyroidism. TCRdb itself ran the multiplex PCR reads through MiXCR, one entry per CDR3 protein. The sample has hundreds of thousands of distinct CDR3 sequences, 45% to 55% seen once. The sequencing input was peripheral blood. These receptors all come from an adult man with Graves' ophthalmopathy. CDR3s include the opening cysteine and the closing phenylalanine or tryptophan. Where a row states a size, it is once, few, many or the class of an expanded clone; other rows omit it.

v_call	clone_size	j_call	cdr3_aa
TRBV4-1	-	TRBJ2-7	CASSVRQGTYEQYF
TRBV5-4	few	TRBJ1-2	CASRSTGGYGYTF
TRBV20-1	-	TRBJ1-6	CSAGDRGPNSPLHF
TRBV19	-	TRBJ1-5	CASSIGGRGNQPQHF
TRBV2	-	TRBJ1-1	CAGTGGGGEAFF
TRBV19	few	TRBJ2-6	CASSIFRTGISGANVLTF
TRBV29-1	-	TRBJ2-5	CSSGLAEETQYF
TRBV7-6	-	TRBJ2-5	CASSLVFGGGLKETQYF
TRBV10-3	-	TRBJ1-5	CAISERTGGVRGQPQHF
TRBV5-1	-	TRBJ1-1	CASSFGSSGAEAFF